This entry lists 10 T cell receptor beta chains sequenced from one sample in a study of shared clonotypes between healthy human individuals. Assay: immunoSEQ multiplex PCR; the TCRdb copy retains only in-frame clones and omits some. The sample yields roughly 500,000 clones, about 82% seen once. Sequencing was carried out using PBMCs. These receptors were collected from a middle-aged woman in good health. Some clones in this sample may be carry-over from other donors' samples.

This clone has ten or more counts. The genes are TRBV6-5 and TRBJ2-5; no clear D. Germline CDR1 reads MNHEY; CDR2 reads SVGAGI. The CDR3 spans 14 residues. The V end was cut by 0 bases, the J end by 1 base, with 6 bases between. The CDR3 sequence is CASSYSVRQETQYF. The CDR3 DNA follows: TGTGCCAGCAGTTACTCTGTTCGCCAAGAGACCCAGTACTTC.

J is TRBJ2-2 and V is TRBV5-5; TRBD2 agrees at 10 bases. The CDR3 length is 16 residues. Per the germline V gene, CDR1 is SGHKS and CDR2 is YYEKEE (reference sequence). J lost 5 bases, V lost 0 bases, and 4 bases had no gene match. CDR3 bases: TGTGCCAGCAGCTTGGTACAGACTAGCGGGACCGGGGAGCTGTTTTTT. This gives the protein CASSLVQTSGTGELFF.

This clone showed up many times. This rearrangement joins TRBV27 to TRBJ2-7, with a weak D call TRBD1 (6 bases). The CDR3 is 15 amino acids. Germline loops: CDR1 MNHEY, CDR2 SMNVEV (reference sequence). V lost 5 bases, J lost 2 bases, and 16 bases lay in between. Here the CDR3 DNA reads TGTGCCAGCAGTCTCGCCGGGACACCACCCTACGAGCAGTACTTC. It codes for CASSLAGTPPYEQYF.

This clone has a single count. The rearrangement links TRBV5-8 to TRBJ1-1, with D tentatively TRBD1 (5 bases). Germline values: CDR1 SGHTS, CDR2 YDEGEE. The V and J ends lost 7 bases and 3 bases respectively, with 16 bases between them. This CDR3 spans 14 amino acids. CDR3 sequence: CASGKYSTDTEAFF. The CDR3 DNA is TGTGCCAGCGGAAAATACTCGACAGACACTGAAGCTTTCTTT.

The chain joins TRBV5-1 to TRBJ2-7, with unresolved D. Between the trimmed V and J ends, which lost 3 bases and 0 bases, there was a span of 10 bases. Germline V lookup: CDR1 SGHRS, CDR2 YFSETQ. The CDR3 runs 14 residues. In DNA form, the CDR3 reads TGCGCCAGCAGCTCCGACCCCAACTCCTACGAGCAGTACTTC. Protein: CASSSDPNSYEQYF. Full variable domain (missing parts from reference TRBV5-1 and TRBJ2-7): KAGVTQTPRYLIKTRGQQVTLSCSPISGHRSVSWYQQTPGQGLQFLFEYFSETQRNKGNFPGRFSGRQFSNSRSEMNVSTLELGDSALYLCASSSDPNSYEQYFGPGTRLTVT.

This clone was found a few times. The chain uses TRBV5-1 and TRBJ1-4; possible D gene TRBD1, 5 bases. Trimming took off 0 bases at V and 8 bases at J, with 8 bases between the two ends. The CDR3 covers 13 residues. Germline values: CDR1 SGHRS, CDR2 YFSETQ. The CDR3 here is CASSLGGAEKLFF. The CDR3 coding sequence is TGCGCCAGCAGCTTGGGGGGCGCCGAAAAACTGTTTTTT.

This clone occurred once. V gene TRBV10-3 combines with J gene TRBJ1-5, with D tentatively TRBD1 (5 bases). This CDR3 is built from 15 residues. Trimming shortened V by 2 bases and J by 1 base, and 9 bases separated the two germline ends. From germline, CDR1 is ENHRY and CDR2 SYGVKD. The CDR3 coding sequence is TGTGCCATCAGTGAGGGGGGTCGGAGCAATCAGCCCCAGCATTTT. Its protein is CAISEGGRSNQPQHF.

As concerns this clone: A far larger clone is just one base off, so this is likely a read error. At the DNA level, this CDR3 is encoded by other sequences in the same sample as well. The V call is TRBV5-4, the J call TRBJ2-2, with D possibly TRBD2 on 5 matching bases. This CDR3 has 13 residues. The germline CDR1 and CDR2 sequences are SGHNT and YYREEE (reference sequence). The CDR3 reads CASRGANTGELFF. CDR3 coding DNA: TGTGCTAGCCGGGGAGCGAACACCGGGGAGCTGTTTTTT.

A remark on this clone: A far more abundant clone sits one base away, making this likely a read error. The chain couples TRBV30 to TRBJ2-6; D could derive from TRBD1 or TRBD2 (5 bases each). The V and J ends lost 3 bases and 2 bases respectively, with 17 bases between them. CDR1 and CDR2 from the germline V gene are GTSNPN and SVGIG (reference sequence). The CDR3 loop spans 17 amino acids. The CDR3 DNA sequence: TGTGCCTGGAGCCGCCTTGGGGGTCTAACTGGGGCCAACGTCCTGACTTTC. It yields the protein CAWSRLGGLTGANVLTF.

The chain carries TRBV6-1 and TRBJ2-1; tentative D call: TRBD1 (6 bases). CDR1 and CDR2 (germline): MNHNS, SASEGT. Trimming took off 5 bases at V and 3 bases at J, with 11 bases between the two ends. The CDR3 sequence is 14 residues long. CDR3 in amino acids: CASSWEGGYNEQFF. CDR3 DNA sequence: TGTGCCAGCAGTTGGGAAGGGGGCTACAATGAGCAGTTCTTC.